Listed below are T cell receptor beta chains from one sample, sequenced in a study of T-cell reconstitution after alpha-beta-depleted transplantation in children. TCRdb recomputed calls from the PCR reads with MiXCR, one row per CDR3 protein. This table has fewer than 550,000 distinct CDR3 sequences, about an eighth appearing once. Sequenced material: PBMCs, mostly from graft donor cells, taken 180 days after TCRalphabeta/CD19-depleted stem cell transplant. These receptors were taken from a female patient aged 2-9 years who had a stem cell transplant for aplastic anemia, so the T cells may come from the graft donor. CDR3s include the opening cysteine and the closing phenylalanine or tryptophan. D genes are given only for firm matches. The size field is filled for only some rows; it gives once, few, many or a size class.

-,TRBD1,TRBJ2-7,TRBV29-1,TGCAGCGTTGGTCAGGGGGCCTACGAGCAGTACTTC,CSVGQGAYEQYF
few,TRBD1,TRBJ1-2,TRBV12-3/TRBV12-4,TGTGCCAGCAGCCCCGAGACAGGGTGGGGCTACACCTTC,CASSPETGWGYTF
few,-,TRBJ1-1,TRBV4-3,TGCGCCAGCAGCCAAGATAGTTACAGGCGGCTTGAAGCTTTCTTT,CASSQDSYRRLEAFF
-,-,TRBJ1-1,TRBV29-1,TGCAGCCACTCGGGGGGGGCGCCTGAAGCTTTCTTT,CSHSGGAPEAFF
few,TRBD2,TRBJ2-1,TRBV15,TGTGCCACCAGCAGAGATCGAATGGGGAGGGTCTCCTACAATGAGCAGTTCTTC,CATSRDRMGRVSYNEQFF
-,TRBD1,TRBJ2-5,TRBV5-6,TGTGCCAGCAGCCAGGAAACAGGGGTGTCCCAAGAGACCCAGTACTTC,CASSQETGVSQETQYF
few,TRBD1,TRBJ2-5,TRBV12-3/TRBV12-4,TGTGCCAGCATTAGGACAGGGAGGGAGACCCAGTACTTC,CASIRTGRETQYF
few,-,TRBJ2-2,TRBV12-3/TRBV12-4,TGTGCCAGCAGCCGTCTTCGAAATTCCGGGGAGCTGTTTTTT,CASSRLRNSGELFF
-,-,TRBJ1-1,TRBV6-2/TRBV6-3,TGTGCCAGCAGGGACACAGGGCGGGACACTGAAGCTTTCTTT,CASRDTGRDTEAFF
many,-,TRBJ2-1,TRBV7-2,TGTGCCAGCAGCTTAGCCTACGGCCCTTACAATGAGCAGTTCTTC,CASSLAYGPYNEQFF
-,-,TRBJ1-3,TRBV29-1,TGCAGCGTTGCTGGACAGGGAAACACCATATATTTT,CSVAGQGNTIYF
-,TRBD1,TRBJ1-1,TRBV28,TGTGCCAGCAGTTTATGGGGACAGGGAATGAACACTGAAGCTTTCTTT,CASSLWGQGMNTEAFF
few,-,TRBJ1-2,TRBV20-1,TGCAGTGCTAGAGGGGTTATAACGTCGGGGGGCTACACCTTC,CSARGVITSGGYTF
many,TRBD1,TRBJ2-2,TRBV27,TGTGCCAGCAGGGAGGACAGGGGCTACACCGGGGAGCTGTTTTTT,CASREDRGYTGELFF
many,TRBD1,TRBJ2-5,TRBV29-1,TGCAGCGTTGCGGGCAGGGGGCAAGAGACCCAGTACTTC,CSVAGRGQETQYF
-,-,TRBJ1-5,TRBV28,TGTGCCAGCAGTTTCCGGGGGCATCAGCCCCAGCATTTT,CASSFRGHQPQHF
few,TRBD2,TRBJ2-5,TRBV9,TGTGCCAGCAGCGCTGCCCCGGCGGGAGGGCTGGAGACCCAGTACTTC,CASSAAPAGGLETQYF
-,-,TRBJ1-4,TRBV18,TGTGCCAGCTCACTCCGGGACGGGAATGAAAAACTGTTTTTT,CASSLRDGNEKLFF
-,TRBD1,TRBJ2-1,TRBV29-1,TGCAGCGTCGATGAGCCGACAGGGGGCTCCTACAATGAGCAGTTCTTC,CSVDEPTGGSYNEQFF
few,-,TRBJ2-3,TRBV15,TGTGCCACCAGCCCCGTGCAAGATACGCAGTATTTT,CATSPVQDTQYF
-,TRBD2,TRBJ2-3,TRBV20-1,TGCAGTGCTACCCCCCCAGAGCGGGGGTACACAGATACGCAGTATTTT,CSATPPERGYTDTQYF
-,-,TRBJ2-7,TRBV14,TGTGCCAGCAGCCATAAAACTCCCTACGAGCAGTACTTC,CASSHKTPYEQYF
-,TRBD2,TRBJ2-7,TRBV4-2,TGTGCCAGCAGCCAAGTTGGGCTAGCGGGAAAACCCTCCTACGAGCAGTACTTC,CASSQVGLAGKPSYEQYF
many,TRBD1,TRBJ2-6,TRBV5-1,TGCGCCAGCAGCCCAGGGACAGGGGATCAGAGCTCTGGGGCCAACGTCCTGACTTTC,CASSPGTGDQSSGANVLTF
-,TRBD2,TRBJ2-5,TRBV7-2,TGTGCCAGCAGCTTCACAGCGGGAGGGCCCGGGGAGACCCAGTACTTC,CASSFTAGGPGETQYF
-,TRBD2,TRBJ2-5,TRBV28,TGTGCCAGCAGTTACCGACTAGCGGGAGGGCCGGAGGAGACCCAGTACTTC,CASSYRLAGGPEETQYF
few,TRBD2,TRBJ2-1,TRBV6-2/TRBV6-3,TGTGCCAGCAGTTACTCGGGACTAGCGGCCAATGAGCAGTTCTTC,CASSYSGLAANEQFF
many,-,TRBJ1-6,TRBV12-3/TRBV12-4,TGTGCCAGCAGTTTTCGGCAGAGAAGTTCACCCCTCCACTTT,CASSFRQRSSPLHF
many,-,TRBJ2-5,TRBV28,TGTGCCAGCAGTTTCTCCAGGGGGGGTAAAGAGACCCAGTACTTC,CASSFSRGGKETQYF
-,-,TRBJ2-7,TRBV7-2,TGTGCCAGCAGCTTCGACAGGTTCTCCTACGAGCAGTACTTC,CASSFDRFSYEQYF
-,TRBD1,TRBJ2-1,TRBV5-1,TGCGCCAGCAGCTTGGCCAAGGGGGCCAACAGAAACAATGAGCAGTTCTTC,CASSLAKGANRNNEQFF
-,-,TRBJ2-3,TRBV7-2,TGTGCCAGCAGCTTGGCTAGCGCATGGGATACGCAGTATTTT,CASSLASAWDTQYF
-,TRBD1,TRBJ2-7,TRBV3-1,TGTGCCAGCAGCCAAGAGGAGGCCAGGGGACAGTCCTACGAGCAGTACTTC,CASSQEEARGQSYEQYF
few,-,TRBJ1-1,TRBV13,TGTGCCAGCAGCGCACCCGACACCCTGAACACTGAAGCTTTCTTT,CASSAPDTLNTEAFF
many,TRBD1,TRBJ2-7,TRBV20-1,TGCAGTGCTAGAGATGGACAGGGATCCTACGAGCAGTACTTC,CSARDGQGSYEQYF
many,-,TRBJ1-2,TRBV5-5,TGTGCCAGCAGCAGCCAGGGAGGGACTAACTATGGCTACACCTTC,CASSSQGGTNYGYTF
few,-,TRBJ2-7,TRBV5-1,TGCGCCAGCAGCCCCCGACTAGAAGTAAACTACGAGCAGTACTTC,CASSPRLEVNYEQYF
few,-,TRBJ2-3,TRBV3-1,TGTGCCAGCAGCCAACAGACAGATACGCAGTATTTT,CASSQQTDTQYF
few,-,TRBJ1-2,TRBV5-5,TGTGCCAGCAGCACTCCAGGCAACTATGGCTACACCTTC,CASSTPGNYGYTF
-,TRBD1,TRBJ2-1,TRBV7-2,TGTGCCAGCAGCCACCCCACCGGGACAGGCCGGGGTGAGCAGTTCTTC,CASSHPTGTGRGEQFF
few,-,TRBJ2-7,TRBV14,TGTGCCAGCAGCCAAGATGAGGGGACGGGGATTACCTACGAGCAGTACTTC,CASSQDEGTGITYEQYF
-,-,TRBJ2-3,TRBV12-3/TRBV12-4,TGTGCCAGCAGTTTAGCGATACCAACAGCAGATACGCAGTATTTT,CASSLAIPTADTQYF
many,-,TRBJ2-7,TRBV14,TGTGCCAGCAGCCAAGATTCCTTTCTCTACGAGCAGTACTTC,CASSQDSFLYEQYF
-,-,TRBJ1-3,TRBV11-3,TGTGCCAGCAGCCCCGGCAGATCTTTCTCTGGAAACACCATATATTTT,CASSPGRSFSGNTIYF
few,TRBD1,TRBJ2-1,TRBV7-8,TGTGCCAGCAGTCCTTCCGGGACAGGGGCCTACAATGAGCAGTTCTTC,CASSPSGTGAYNEQFF
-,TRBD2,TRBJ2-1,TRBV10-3,TGTGCCATCGGCCGCGGGAGATCTTACAATGAGCAGTTCTTC,CAIGRGRSYNEQFF
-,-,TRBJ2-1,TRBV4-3,TGCGCCAGCAGCCAAGAAGGACGGCTTTACAATGAGCAGTTCTTC,CASSQEGRLYNEQFF
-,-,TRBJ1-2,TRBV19,TGTGCCAGTAGTATAGGGAGGAGGGTTCGTAATGGCTACACCTTC,CASSIGRRVRNGYTF
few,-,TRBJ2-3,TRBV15,TGTGCCACCAGCAGCCTGGGAGATACGCAGTATTTT,CATSSLGDTQYF
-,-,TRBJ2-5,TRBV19,TGTGCCAGTAGTATAAGTCGGACAGTAGAGACCCAGTACTTC,CASSISRTVETQYF
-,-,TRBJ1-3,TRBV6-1,TGTGCCAGCAGTCCCGACAGCTCTGGAAACACCATATATTTT,CASSPDSSGNTIYF
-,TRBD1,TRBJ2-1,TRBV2,TGTGCCAGCAGGGGGGACAGCCCTGGTAATGAGCAGTTCTTC,CASRGDSPGNEQFF
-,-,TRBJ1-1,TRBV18,TGTGCCAGCTCATCGACAGGAATAGGGGGGACTGAAGCTTTCTTT,CASSSTGIGGTEAFF
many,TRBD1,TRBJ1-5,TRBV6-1,TGTGCCAGCAGTGAGCACGGACAGGGGGGCAATCAGCCCCAGCATTTT,CASSEHGQGGNQPQHF
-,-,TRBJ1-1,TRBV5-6,TGTGCCAGCAGCAACCCTCAGAGGGGTGACACTGAAGCTTTCTTT,CASSNPQRGDTEAFF